This TCR beta chain was captured in a study of shared clonotypes between healthy human individuals. Method: immunoSEQ multiplex PCR; TCRdb's copy keeps in-frame clones and lacks some. The sample gives over a million clones, around 97% of which show up once; approximately 1.2% is in the top ten. CDR3 size: 18 residues. Trimming took 3 bases from V and 3 from J; bases not matched to a gene: 11. From germline, CDR1 is LGHNT and CDR2 FRNRAP. This chain links TRBV12-5 with TRBJ2-3; 11 bases are shared with TRBD2. The sequencing sample was made of naive CD4+ T cells sorted from blood. As to subset: CD45RA+ positively selected. The clonotype originates from a man younger than 40 in good health. This chain's CDR3 is CASGLFGLAGGWTDTQYF. As DNA, the CDR3 is TGTGCTAGTGGTTTATTCGGGCTAGCGGGAGGATGGACAGATACGCAGTATTTT.